Presented here are 8 T cell receptor beta chains from one specimen sequenced in a study of early T cells in non-severe SARS-CoV-2 infection. TCRdb reprocessed the 5' RACE reads via MiXCR and lists one record per CDR3 protein. The sample has roughly 65,000 distinct CDR3 sequences, approximately 12% seen once; the top ten hold under 2%. The specimen sequenced was whole blood. The receptor source for this set is an adult who was a healthcare worker with PCR-confirmed SARS-CoV-2 infection or an uninfected control (not recorded which).

The chain couples TRBV20-1 to TRBJ2-2, with TRBD2 identical over 8 bases. Germline lookup yields CDR1 DFQATT and CDR2 SNEGSKA (reference sequence). Germline trimming cut 6 bases from V and 1 base from J; bases unmatched to any gene: 4. The CDR3 contains 14 residues. The CDR3 bases are TGCAGTGCCCGGAGCGGGGGGAACACCGGGGAGCTGTTTTTT. Amino acid sequence: CSARSGGNTGELFF.

The chain couples TRBV12-3 or TRBV12-4 to TRBJ2-3; 7 bases are a match to TRBD2. The CDR3 consists of 12 residues. V was clipped by 10 bases and J by 2 bases; unmatched bases: 3. The CDR3 spells CATGGFTDTQYF. The CDR3, as DNA: TGTGCCACGGGGGGATTCACAGATACGCAGTATTTT.

V gene TRBV7-9 combines with J gene TRBJ1-4; D call uncertain. Germline assignment: CDR1 SEHNR and CDR2 FQNEAQ (reference sequence). Deletions cut 6 bases from V and 4 bases from J, with 15 bases between. This CDR3 is 15 amino acids long. CDR3 coding DNA: TGTGCCAGCAGTTCCTCCACCAGATTTAATGAAAAACTGTTTTTT. Amino acids: CASSSSTRFNEKLFF.

This clonotype was seen many times. The chain links TRBV4-1 to TRBJ2-7; 7 bases agree with TRBD1. This CDR3 spans 14 amino acids. Trimming cost V 4 bases and J 3 bases; bases outside gene matches: 6. Germline lookup yields CDR1 MGHRA and CDR2 YSYEKL. CDR3 nucleotides: TGCGCCAGCAGCCCCGGACAGGCCGACTACGAGCAGTACTTC. Translated: CASSPGQADYEQYF.

This clonotype has a count of ten or more. This chain links TRBV3-1 with TRBJ2-1; 7 positions agree with TRBD2. After removal of 1 base from V and 6 bases from J, the junction contained 6 bases not matched to a gene. This CDR3 has 15 residues. CDR1 is LGHDT and CDR2 is YNNKEL in the germline V gene (reference sequence). CDR3 sequence (DNA): TGTGCCAGCAGCCAAGGGACGGGGGGTGGCAATGAGCAGTTCTTC. This gives the protein CASSQGTGGGNEQFF.

This clonotype was seen only a few times. This chain uses TRBV7-2 with TRBJ1-1, with a tentative D call TRBD1 (5 bases). Looked up from germline, CDR1 is SGHTA and CDR2 is FQGNSA. V lost 1 base and J 14 bases, leaving 11 bases between the germline ends. The CDR3 runs 11 residues. The CDR3: CASSLGQGGFF. CDR3 bases: TGTGCCAGCAGCTTAGGTCAGGGAGGATTCTTT. Drawing the rest from reference TRBV7-2 and TRBJ1-1, the complete variable domain is GAGVSQSPSNKVTEKGKDVELRCDPISGHTALYWYRQSLGQGLEFLIYFQGNSAPDKSGLPSDRFSAERTGGSVSTLTIQRTQQEDSAVYLCASSLGQGGFFGQGTRLTVV.

This chain joins TRBV20-1 and TRBJ2-3; 10 bases line up with TRBD2. CDR3 length equals 14 residues. V gave up 6 bases and J gave up 2 bases; unmatched junction bases: 5. CDR1 is DFQATT and CDR2 is SNEGSKA in the germline V gene (reference sequence). The chain's CDR3 is CSATLAGATDTQYF. As DNA, the CDR3 is TGCAGTGCCACCCTAGCGGGGGCCACAGATACGCAGTATTTT.

In its sample, this clonotype was seen many times. J is TRBJ1-6 and V is TRBV11-2; no clear D gene. Per the germline V gene, CDR1 is SGHAT and CDR2 is FQNNGV. CDR3 size: 14 residues. V was clipped by 5 bases and J by 1 base, with 6 bases between them. The DNA of the CDR3 is TGTGCCAGCAGCCAAGAGTCCTATAATTCACCCCTCCACTTT. Translated: CASSQESYNSPLHF.